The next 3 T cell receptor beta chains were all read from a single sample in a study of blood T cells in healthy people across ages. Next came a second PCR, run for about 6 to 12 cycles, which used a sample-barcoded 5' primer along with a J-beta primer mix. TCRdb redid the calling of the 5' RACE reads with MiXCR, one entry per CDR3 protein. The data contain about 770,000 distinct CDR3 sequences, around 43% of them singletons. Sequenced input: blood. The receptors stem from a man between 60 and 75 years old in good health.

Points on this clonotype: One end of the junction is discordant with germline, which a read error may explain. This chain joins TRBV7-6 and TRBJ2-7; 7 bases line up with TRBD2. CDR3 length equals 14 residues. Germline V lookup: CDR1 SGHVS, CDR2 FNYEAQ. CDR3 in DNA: TGTGCCAGCGGCTTAGCTAGCGGATCCTACGAGCAGTACTTC. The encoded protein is CASGLASGSYEQYF. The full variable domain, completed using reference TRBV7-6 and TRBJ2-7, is GAGVSQSPRYKVTKRGQDVALRCDPISGHVSLYWYRQALGQGPEFLTYFNYEAQQDKSGLPNDRFSAERPEGSISTLTIQRTEQRDSAMYRCASGLASGSYEQYFGPGTRLTVT.

The DNA for the CDR3 is TGTGCCAGCAGGAGTGCGCAGGGCGGCGATACGCAGTATTTT. It specifies CASRSAQGGDTQYF. The chain joins TRBV7-2 to TRBJ2-3; D is possibly TRBD1 (5 bases). Trimming removed 6 bases at V and 6 bases at J, with 16 bases between. The CDR3 contains 14 residues. CDR1 and CDR2 from the germline V gene are SGHTA and FQGNSA.

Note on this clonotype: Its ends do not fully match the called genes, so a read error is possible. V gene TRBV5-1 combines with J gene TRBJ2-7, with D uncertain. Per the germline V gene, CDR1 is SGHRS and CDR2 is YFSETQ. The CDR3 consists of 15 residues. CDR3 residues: CAGSFVSPEYYEQYF. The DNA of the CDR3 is TGCGCCGGCAGCTTTGTTTCCCCAGAATACTACGAGCAGTACTTC.